Listed below are T cell receptor beta chains from one sample, sequenced in a study of molecular identifiers for immune sequencing clone quantification. TCRdb passed the PCR reads through MiXCR, listing each CDR3 protein once. The sample records 45,000 to 55,000 distinct CDR3 sequences, roughly a third being singletons. The sequenced sample consisted of naive CD8+ T cells from blood, with Jurkat cell RNA spiked in. The receptor source for this set is a human donor in good health. Some libraries in this study had Jurkat cell RNA spiked in. Each CDR3 is given with its conserved first and last residue. The order of the fields is D gene, J gene, clone size, V gene, CDR3 DNA, CDR3 protein. A D gene is named only where the DNA matches it firmly. Only part of the rows carry a size: once, few, many, or a class if the clone is expanded.

TRBD1 TRBJ2-7 NA TRBV20-1 TGCAGTGCTCTGACAGGGGCTGCCTACGAGCAGTACTTC CSALTGAAYEQYF
NA TRBJ2-2 few TRBV12-3/TRBV12-4 TGTGCCAGCAGTTTTGGCGGAATCACCGGGGAGCTGGTTTTT CASSFGGITGELVF
NA TRBJ2-1 NA TRBV5-6 TGTGCCAGCAGCTTGACGAGCTCCTACAATGAGCAGTTCTTC CASSLTSSYNEQFF
TRBD2 TRBJ2-3 many TRBV6-5 TGTGCCAGCAGTTACTCGAGTAGCGGGAATTCGGATACGCAGTATTTT CASSYSSSGNSDTQYF
NA TRBJ2-3 medium-sized TRBV29-1 TGCAGCGTTGTAGGCAGGGGCATCACAGATACGCAGTATTTT CSVVGRGITDTQYF
NA TRBJ1-1 few TRBV28 TGTGCCAGCACCATAGGATTAATACCCCAGGGGTTCGCTGAAGCTTTCTTT CASTIGLIPQGFAEAFF
NA TRBJ1-5 NA TRBV5-6 TGTGCCAGCAGCTTCGGGATACTAGCAACAGATACGCAGCATTTT CASSFGILATDTQHF
NA TRBJ2-3 many TRBV7-9 TGTGCCAGCAGCCCGGGACCTGGCGCAGATACGCAGTATTTT CASSPGPGADTQYF
NA TRBJ1-4 few TRBV15 TGTGCCACCAGCGGACCCCCCAGGAGGGAACTGTTTTTT CATSGPPRRELFF
TRBD1 TRBJ1-2 few TRBV19 TGTGCCAGTAGCAAATGGGACAGTTCCTATGGCTACACCTTC CASSKWDSSYGYTF
NA TRBJ2-3 many TRBV13 TGTGCCAGCAGCTTAGCAGGGTATCATACGCAGTATTTT CASSLAGYHTQYF
NA TRBJ2-1 few TRBV27 TGTGCCAGCAGTTTATTCCTAAGCTCCTACAATGAGCAGTTCTTC CASSLFLSSYNEQFF
NA TRBJ1-2 few TRBV14 TGTGCCAGCAGCCACAGGACATATTATGGCTACACCTTC CASSHRTYYGYTF
NA TRBJ2-1 few TRBV9 TGTGCCAGCAGCGTAGGGACTACCAATGAGCAGTTCTTC CASSVGTTNEQFF
NA TRBJ2-7 NA TRBV4-2 TGTGCCAGCCGCCCTAGCCCTAGCACGGCGTACGAGCAGTACTTC CASRPSPSTAYEQYF
TRBD2 TRBJ2-1 few TRBV23-1 TGCGCCAGCAGTCAACCTCAAGGGACTAGCGGAAGCTCCTACAATGAGCAGTTCTTC CASSQPQGTSGSSYNEQFF
NA TRBJ2-1 few TRBV28 TGTGCCAGCAGTTTGGTAGGGCCCCGGAATGAGCAGTTCTTC CASSLVGPRNEQFF
NA TRBJ2-3 NA TRBV7-9 TGTGACAGCAACCCGCCCCGGCGTTCTAGCACAGATACGCAGTATTTT CDSNPPRRSSTDTQYF
TRBD2 TRBJ2-1 NA TRBV12-3/TRBV12-4 TGTGCCAGCAGTTTAACCCAGGTAGCGGGAGGCGGTGAGCAGTTCTTC CASSLTQVAGGGEQFF
TRBD2 TRBJ2-3 few TRBV28 TGTGCCAGCAGACCCCCGGGACTAGCGGGAGTAGAAGATACGCAGTATTTT CASRPPGLAGVEDTQYF
NA TRBJ2-3 many TRBV7-2 TGTGCCAGCAGCATACCTCCTAGGCCGCCTAGCACAGATACGCAGTATTTT CASSIPPRPPSTDTQYF
NA TRBJ2-7 NA TRBV7-9 TGTGCCAGCAGCCCCGGACACATCTACGAGCAGTACTTC CASSPGHIYEQYF
NA TRBJ2-1 NA TRBV28 TGTGCCAGCAGTGGGCCTTTTAATGAGCAGTTCTTC CASSGPFNEQFF
NA TRBJ2-7 NA TRBV6-5 TGTGCCAGCAGTCCTACCCCGTCATGGGCCTACGAGCAGTACTTC CASSPTPSWAYEQYF
NA TRBJ2-7 few TRBV5-4 TGTGCCAGCAGCTTGTTGCAGGGTTGGTACGAGCAGTACTTC CASSLLQGWYEQYF
NA TRBJ2-1 NA TRBV12-3/TRBV12-4 TGTGCCAGCAGTCCCCCGGGGAGCTCTTACAATGAGCAGTTCTTC CASSPPGSSYNEQFF
NA TRBJ2-1 NA TRBV24-1 TGTGCCACCAGCGACAGAGTCGATGAGCAGTTCTTC CATSDRVDEQFF
NA TRBJ2-2 NA TRBV15 TGTGCCACCCAAGGGAGCCCTAGCACCGGGGAGCTGTTTTTT CATQGSPSTGELFF
NA TRBJ1-1 few TRBV20-1 TGCAGTGCCACCCAGGCCGGGTCCGCTGAGGCTTTCTTT CSATQAGSAEAFF
NA TRBJ2-2 few TRBV12-3/TRBV12-4 TGTGCCAGCAGCCCCAAGGGCAGCTACACCGGGGAGCTGTTTTTT CASSPKGSYTGELFF
NA TRBJ2-5 NA TRBV28 TGTGCCAGCAGTTTTGCCCTCAGGGAAGAGACCCAGTACTTC CASSFALREETQYF
NA TRBJ2-7 NA TRBV20-1 TGCAGTGCTCCGCCCGGGTCAGGGCCCTACGAGCAGTACTTC CSAPPGSGPYEQYF
TRBD2 TRBJ2-3 many TRBV14 TGTGCCAGCAGCCAAGATTCGCTAGCGGGACGAGATACGCAGTATTTT CASSQDSLAGRDTQYF
NA TRBJ2-5 many TRBV5-1 TGCGCCAGCAATAACGGCGGAATCCAAGAGTCCCAGTACTTC CASNNGGIQESQYF
NA TRBJ1-1 few TRBV5-6 TGTGCCAGCAGCTTGGCCGGGCGGCCGAACACTGAAGCTTTCTTT CASSLAGRPNTEAFF
TRBD1 TRBJ2-2 NA TRBV16 TGTGCCAGCAGCCTCAGGGACAGGATCACCGGGGAGCTGTTTTTT CASSLRDRITGELFF
TRBD2 TRBJ2-3 many TRBV15 TGTGCCACCAGCAGAGATTGGGGGACTAGCGGGAGATGGGGCACAGATACGCAGTATTTT CATSRDWGTSGRWGTDTQYF
TRBD1 TRBJ1-6 NA TRBV4-1 TGCGCCAGCAGCCACCTAGGACAGGGTAATTCACCCCTCCACTTT CASSHLGQGNSPLHF
NA TRBJ2-7 once TRBV4-3 TGCGCCAGCAGCCAACCCCACAGTGCCCAGTATGAGCAGTACTTC CASSQPHSAQYEQYF
TRBD2 TRBJ2-1 NA TRBV9 TGTGCCAGCACCGAAGGCGGGGGACCCAAAGAGCAGTTCTTC CASTEGGGPKEQFF
NA TRBJ1-5 few TRBV3-2 TGTGCCAGCATAGGGGACAGGGACAATCAGCCCCAGCATTTT CASIGDRDNQPQHF
TRBD2 TRBJ2-5 few TRBV19 TGTGCCAGTAGTGCAACCGGGACTAGCGTTAAGACCCAGTACTTC CASSATGTSVKTQYF
NA TRBJ1-6 NA TRBV6-1 TGTGCCAGCAGTGTGTTTCTCGGCGGTACGTCACCCCTCCACTTT CASSVFLGGTSPLHF
NA TRBJ1-5 few TRBV6-2/TRBV6-3 TGTGCCAGCACGGGTAGGGCTGGTCAGCCCCAGCATTTT CASTGRAGQPQHF